The present T cell receptor (beta chain) was sequenced within a study of technical replicates of blood from a handful of donors. Germline assignment: CDR1 SNHLY and CDR2 FYNNEI. The CDR3 consists of 14 residues. V was shortened by 0 bases and J by 4 bases, with 9 bases between the two germline ends. Sequencing used immunoSEQ multiplex PCR; TCRdb keeps in-frame clones, though not all of them. The table lists 80,000 to 90,000 clones, about 93% of them singletons, with approximately 0.25% in the top ten. The sample consisted of T cells isolated from PBMCs. The J gene is TRBJ1-1, the V gene TRBV2; D gene ambiguous. This clonotype originated in a human donor in good health. As DNA, the CDR3 is TGTGCCAGCAGTGAAGCGCGAGGGATCACTGAAGCTTTCTTT. This translates into CASSEARGITEAFF.